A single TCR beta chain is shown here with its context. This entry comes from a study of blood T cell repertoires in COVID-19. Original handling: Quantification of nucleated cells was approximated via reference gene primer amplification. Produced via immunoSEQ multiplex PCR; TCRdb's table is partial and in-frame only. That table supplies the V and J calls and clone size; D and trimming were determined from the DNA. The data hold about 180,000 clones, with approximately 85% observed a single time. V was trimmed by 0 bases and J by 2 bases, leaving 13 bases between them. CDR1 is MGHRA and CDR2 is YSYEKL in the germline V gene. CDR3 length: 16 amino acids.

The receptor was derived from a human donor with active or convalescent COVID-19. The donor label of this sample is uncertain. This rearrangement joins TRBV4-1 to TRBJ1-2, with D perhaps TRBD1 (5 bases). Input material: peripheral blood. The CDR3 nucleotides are TGCGCCAGCAGCCAAGATACGGCCAGGGCGAACTATGGCTACACCTTC. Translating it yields CASSQDTARANYGYTF.